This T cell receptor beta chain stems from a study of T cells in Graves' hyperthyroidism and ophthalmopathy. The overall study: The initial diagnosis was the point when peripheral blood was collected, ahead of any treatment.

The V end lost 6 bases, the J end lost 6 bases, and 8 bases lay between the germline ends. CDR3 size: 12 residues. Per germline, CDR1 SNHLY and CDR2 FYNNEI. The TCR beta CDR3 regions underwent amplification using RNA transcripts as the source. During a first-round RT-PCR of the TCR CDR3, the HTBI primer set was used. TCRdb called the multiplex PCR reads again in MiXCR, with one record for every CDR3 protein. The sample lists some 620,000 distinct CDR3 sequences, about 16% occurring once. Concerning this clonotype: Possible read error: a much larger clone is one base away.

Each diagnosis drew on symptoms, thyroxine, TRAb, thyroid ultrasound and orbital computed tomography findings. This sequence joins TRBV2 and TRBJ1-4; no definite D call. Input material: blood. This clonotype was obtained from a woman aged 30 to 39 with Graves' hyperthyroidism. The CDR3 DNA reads TGTGCCAGCAGAGAGTATGATGAAAAACTGTTTTTT. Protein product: CASREYDEKLFF.